These 22 T cell receptor beta chains originate from one sample sequenced in a study of blood T cell repertoires in COVID-19. TCRdb's copy holds only in-frame clones and misses some; the assay was immunoSEQ multiplex PCR. Among approximately 270,000 clones listed, around 85% were seen once. The material sequenced was peripheral blood. These receptors came from a human donor with COVID-19, enrolled during active disease. The donor label of this sample is uncertain.

This clone occurred once. V gene TRBV14 combines with J gene TRBJ2-3, with D possibly matching TRBD2 (5 bases). The germline V and J ends were trimmed by 0 bases and 2 bases, with 12 bases remaining between them. The CDR3 consists of 16 residues. Germline CDR1 and CDR2: SGHDN and FVKESK. CDR3 protein: CASSQDGGGLTDTQYF. In nucleotides, the CDR3 is TGTGCCAGCAGCCAAGATGGCGGAGGACTCACAGATACGCAGTATTTT.

The J gene is TRBJ2-1, the V gene TRBV19, with 9 bases matching TRBD2. V shed 5 bases, J shed 7 bases, and the junction held 12 bases outside the gene matches. CDR1 and CDR2 from the germline V gene are LNHDA and SQIVND (reference sequence). The CDR3 length is 16 residues. The CDR3 is CASSPTSGRGGNEQFF. The CDR3 coding sequence is TGTGCCAGTAGTCCAACTAGCGGGCGGGGAGGGAATGAGCAGTTCTTC.

The chain carries TRBV9 and TRBJ1-4; the match to TRBD1 covers 7 bases. Per the germline V gene, CDR1 is SGDLS and CDR2 is YYNGEE. J was trimmed by 8 bases and V by 3 bases; bases with no gene match: 4. This CDR3 has 13 amino acids. The CDR3 here is CASSGRQGEKLFF. DNA for the CDR3: TGTGCCAGCAGCGGGCGACAGGGCGAAAAACTGTTTTTT.

This clone has only a few counts. The rearrangement uses TRBV28 and TRBJ1-2, with a tentative D call TRBD1 (6 bases). Deletions cut 5 bases from V and 4 bases from J, with 17 bases between. Germline V CDR1 and CDR2: MDHEN, SYDVKM. This CDR3 is built from 15 residues. The DNA for the CDR3 is TGTGCCAGCAGTATCGCAACAGGGCTCCTCTATGGCTACACCTTC. Translated, it gives CASSIATGLLYGYTF.

The chain recombines TRBV5-1 with TRBJ1-6; the D gene is possibly TRBD1 (5 bases). Per the germline V gene, CDR1 is SGHRS and CDR2 is YFSETQ. The CDR3 spans 17 residues. V was pared by 0 bases and J by 10 bases, with 20 bases between. CDR3 protein: CASSLAATGGGGSPLHF. CDR3 nucleotides: TGCGCCAGCAGCTTGGCCGCCACGGGTGGGGGAGGCTCACCCCTCCACTTT.

This CDR3 is CASSLEGTATDTQYF. Here the CDR3 DNA reads TGTGCCAGCAGCTTGGAAGGGACAGCGACAGATACGCAGTATTTT. This chain joins TRBV5-6 and TRBJ2-3; 7 bases are shared with TRBD1. This CDR3 region has 15 residues. CDR1 and CDR2 from the germline V gene are SGHDT and YYEEEE. The V segment lost 0 bases and the J segment 3 bases; nucleotides outside the gene matches: 4.

V is TRBV28 and J is TRBJ2-2; maybe TRBD2 (6 bases). Trimming took off 6 bases at V and 3 bases at J, with 17 bases between the two ends. This CDR3 is 16 amino acids long. The germline V gene encodes CDR1 MDHEN and CDR2 SYDVKM. DNA of the CDR3: TGTGCCAGCAGCTTCTTACGACTAGTAGACACCGGGGAGCTGTTTTTT. Residues: CASSFLRLVDTGELFF.

In this sample, this clone turned up a few times. The chain recombines TRBV6-5 with TRBJ1-1, with TRBD1 as a possible D gene (5 bases). This CDR3 comprises 13 residues. V was trimmed by 4 bases and J by 4 bases, leaving 10 bases between them. CDR1 MNHEY and CDR2 SVGAGI come from the germline V gene. In DNA, the CDR3 is TGTGCCAGCAGTTTTGGGGGGAGCACTGAAGCTTTCTTT. Translating gives CASSFGGSTEAFF.

The V call is TRBV3-1 (or the pseudogene TRBV3-2), the J call TRBJ1-1, with D possibly matching TRBD1 (6 bases). The germline V and J ends were trimmed by 6 bases and 4 bases, with 15 bases remaining between them. This CDR3 is 14 amino acids long. Germline lookup yields CDR1 LGHDT and CDR2 YNNKEL (reference sequence). CDR3 bases: TGTGCCAGCAGTAGCAGGGGTGACGCCACTGAAGCTTTCTTT. Residues: CASSSRGDATEAFF.

The rearrangement links TRBV7-9 to TRBJ1-2, with D perhaps matching TRBD1 (5 bases). Germline loops: CDR1 SEHNR, CDR2 FQNEAQ (reference sequence). The CDR3 has 15 residues. Trimming stripped 5 bases from V and 4 bases from J, with 17 bases between. In DNA, the CDR3 is TGTGCCAGCAGCGTTCCGGGCCGACAGCCCTATGGCTACACCTTC. It codes for CASSVPGRQPYGYTF.

This chain connects TRBV15 to TRBJ1-6; possibly TRBD1 for D (5 bases). The CDR3 is made up of 16 amino acids. Trimming stripped 6 bases from V and 4 bases from J, with 16 bases between. Germline-derived CDR1 and CDR2 are LNHNV and YYDKDF (reference sequence). CDR3 DNA sequence: TGTGCCACCAGTGGGTACCTCGGGGGGTATAATTCACCCCTCCACTTT. It codes for CATSGYLGGYNSPLHF.

The V call is TRBV4-1, the J call TRBJ2-6; 7 nucleotides line up with TRBD1. V was pared by 4 bases and J by 0 bases, with 12 bases of the junction left unmatched. This CDR3 spans 19 amino acids. In germline, CDR1 is MGHRA, CDR2 YSYEKL. The CDR3 loop reads CASSPRTPGQNSGANVLTF. CDR3 coding DNA: TGCGCCAGCAGCCCGAGAACTCCGGGACAGAACTCTGGGGCCAACGTCCTGACTTTC.

The rearrangement links TRBV5-1 to TRBJ1-6; 9 positions agree with TRBD1. Germline CDR1 SGHRS, CDR2 YFSETQ. The CDR3 sequence is 16 residues long. J was trimmed by 9 bases and V by 0 bases; bases with no gene match: 7. CDR3 sequence (DNA): TGCGCCAGCAGCTTGGAGTCAACAGGGGGCGTTTCACCCCTCCACTTT. It specifies CASSLESTGGVSPLHF.

V and J are TRBV5-1 and TRBJ2-3, with TRBD2 matching over 7 bases. The CDR3 contains 16 residues. The germline gives CDR1 SGHRS, CDR2 YFSETQ. V shed 4 bases and J 4 bases; nucleotides not matched to a gene: 12. CDR3 loop: CASSLVRTRVADTQYF. The DNA for the CDR3 is TGCGCCAGCAGCCTCGTGCGGACTAGAGTGGCAGATACGCAGTATTTT.

The J gene is TRBJ2-7, the V gene TRBV28; perhaps TRBD2 as D (6 bases). The CDR3 extends over 14 amino acids. V lost 7 bases to trimming and J lost 1 base, with 14 bases between them. Germline CDR1 is MDHEN and CDR2 is SYDVKM. In nucleotides, the CDR3 is TGTGCCAGCATACGATCGAGCGGGTCCTACGAGCAGTACTTC. Its protein product is CASIRSSGSYEQYF.

The chain uses TRBV19 and TRBJ1-3, with a possible D match to TRBD1 (6 bases). Trimming took 5 bases from V and 1 from J, leaving 15 bases between them. Per the germline V gene, CDR1 is LNHDA and CDR2 is SQIVND (reference sequence). The CDR3 runs 16 residues. CDR3 residues: CASSVTARGSGNTIYF. The CDR3 bases are TGTGCCAGTAGTGTAACCGCCAGGGGATCTGGAAACACCATATATTTT.

This sequence joins TRBV10-1 and TRBJ2-6; 8 nucleotides line up with TRBD1. This CDR3 is built from 18 residues. With V trimmed by 2 bases and J by 4 bases, 10 bases remained unmatched. CDR1 WNHNN and CDR2 SYGVQD come from the germline V gene (reference sequence). CDR3 loop: CASSEGGQGALGANVLTF. The CDR3 DNA is TGCGCCAGCAGTGAGGGCGGGCAGGGGGCCCTCGGGGCCAACGTCCTGACTTTC.

J is TRBJ1-2 and V is TRBV15; possible D gene TRBD1, 5 bases. This CDR3 spans 15 amino acids. CDR1 and CDR2 (germline): LNHNV, YYDKDF (reference sequence). The ends were cut back, 1 base at V and 2 bases at J, with 11 bases in the middle. Here the CDR3 reads CATSRVGAGNYGYTF. In nucleotides, the CDR3 is TGTGCCACCAGCAGAGTTGGAGCAGGGAACTATGGCTACACCTTC.

Many counts were recorded for this clone. The chain couples TRBV7-2 to TRBJ2-7; maybe TRBD1 (5 bases). This CDR3 contains 15 residues. CDR1 SGHTA and CDR2 FQGNSA come from the germline V gene. Trimming left V 7 bases short and J 3 bases short, with 19 bases between. For the CDR3, the DNA is TGTGCCAGCACCCTGAATAGGGGATCTGACTACGAGCAGTACTTC. It encodes CASTLNRGSDYEQYF.

V usage is TRBV24-1 and J usage is TRBJ2-7; D not certain. Per the germline V gene, CDR1 is KGHDR and CDR2 is SFDVKD. The CDR3 is 14 amino acids. With 7 bases removed from V and 2 bases from J, the gap between germline ends came to 14 bases. CDR3 in DNA: TGTGCCACCAGGGGTGGGCAGGTAGCCTACGAGCAGTACTTC. Translation: CATRGGQVAYEQYF.

The gene calls are TRBV9 and TRBJ1-2; 7 bases map to TRBD1. V was clipped by 4 bases and J by 8 bases; unmatched bases: 14. The CDR3 is made up of 15 amino acids. The germline V gene encodes CDR1 SGDLS and CDR2 YYNGEE. CDR3 sequence: CASSSDTGTASGYTF. The CDR3 DNA reads TGTGCCAGCAGCTCCGACACCGGGACAGCATCCGGCTACACCTTC.

This chain joins TRBV6-5 and TRBJ2-1; 7 bases fit TRBD2. Germline V gene data show CDR1 as MNHEY and CDR2 as SVGAGI. The CDR3 has 15 residues. J lost 0 bases, V lost 5 bases, and 4 bases had no gene match. The CDR3 here is CASSPSGGSYNEQFF. The CDR3 DNA sequence: TGTGCCAGCAGTCCATCGGGAGGCTCCTACAATGAGCAGTTCTTC.